Reported below is one T cell receptor beta chain. Its target is unknown. Individual cDNA molecules in this library carried unique molecular identifiers. TCRdb reanalysed the RACE reads using MiXCR and keeps one entry per CDR3 protein. The sample has roughly 360,000 distinct CDR3 sequences; approximately 4.4% are singletons. The data originate from a study of human T cells and chemical hapten exposure. Study in general: A 2 cm by 2 cm inner upper arm patch received 2% DPC for sensitization.

The time point is: patch test 1, 2 weeks after DPC sensitization. Treatment indicated: therapeutic diphenylcyclopropenone sensitization with weekly scalp DPC. General observations from the study: Expanded TCRs produced significantly more large CDR3 similarity clusters than controls did.

V gave up 0 bases and J gave up 6 bases, with 12 bases separating them. CDR3 length: 14 residues. Germline loops: CDR1 SGDLS, CDR2 YYNGEE. The chain carries TRBV9 and TRBJ1-1; a weak D match, TRBD1 (6 bases). The input for sequencing was whole blood, taken in connection with sensitization to the hapten diphenylcyclopropenone (DPC). The clonotype originates from a woman between 50 and 59 years old with alopecia areata. Some clones in this sample may be carry-over from other donors' samples. The CDR3 nucleotides read TGTGCCAGCAGCGTAGATTTAGGGGGTCCTGAAGCTTTCTTT. Its translation is CASSVDLGGPEAFF. Using reference TRBV9 and TRBJ1-1 for the parts outside the CDR3, the full variable domain is DSGVTQTPKHLITATGQRVTLRCSPRSGDLSVYWYQQSLDQGLQFLIQYYNGEERAKGNILERFSAQQFPDLHSELNLSSLELGDSALYFCASSVDLGGPEAFFGQGTRLTVV.